The sequence of this T cell receptor (beta chain) was determined in a study of early T cells in non-severe SARS-CoV-2 infection. About the study: Chains from this unsorted whole-blood bulk RNA could not be paired.

This clonotype was detected many times. The antigen is unknown. Study findings and constraints: Anti-spike CD8 responses were favored by VDJdb matching, which missed private and CD4 specificities.

Individual cDNA molecules received unique molecular identifiers during library preparation. From the 5' RACE reads, TCRdb called clonotypes with MiXCR, one entry per CDR3 protein. The repertoire has about 26,000 distinct CDR3 sequences, around 5% of them found once; the top ten carry around 4.5%. The CDR3 is 15 amino acids. Germline V gives CDR1 SEHNR, CDR2 FQNEAQ (reference sequence). Trimming shortened V by 5 bases and J by 0 bases, and 11 bases separated the two germline ends. The clonotype was recovered from an adult who was a healthcare worker with PCR-confirmed SARS-CoV-2 infection or an uninfected control (not recorded which). Sequenced input: whole blood. The chain carries TRBV7-9 and TRBJ2-1; no clear D gene. The CDR3 nucleotides read TGTGCCAGCAGCCCAGGACGGAGCTCCTACAATGAGCAGTTCTTC. The encoded protein is CASSPGRSSYNEQFF.